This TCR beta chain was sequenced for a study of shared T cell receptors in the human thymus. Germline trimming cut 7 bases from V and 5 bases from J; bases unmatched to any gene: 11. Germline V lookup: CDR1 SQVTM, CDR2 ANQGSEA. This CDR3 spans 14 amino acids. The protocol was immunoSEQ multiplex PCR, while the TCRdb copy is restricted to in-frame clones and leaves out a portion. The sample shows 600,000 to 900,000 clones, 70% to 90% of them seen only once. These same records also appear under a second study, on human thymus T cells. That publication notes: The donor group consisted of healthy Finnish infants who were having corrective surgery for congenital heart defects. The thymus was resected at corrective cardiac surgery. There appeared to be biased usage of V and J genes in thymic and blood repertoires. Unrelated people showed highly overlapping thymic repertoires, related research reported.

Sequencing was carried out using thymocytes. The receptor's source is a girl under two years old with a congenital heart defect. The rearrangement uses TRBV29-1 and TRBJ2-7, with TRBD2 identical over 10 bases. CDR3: CSGTLAGGIDEQYF. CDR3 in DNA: TGCAGCGGAACCTTAGCGGGGGGCATTGACGAGCAGTACTTC.